Below, 2 T cell receptor beta chains from the same sample are listed, as sequenced in a study of T cell repertoires in cytomegalovirus infection. TCRdb re-called the reads through MiXCR, storing one row per CDR3 protein. The repertoire consists of fewer than 350,000 distinct CDR3 sequences, with 8% to 10% occurring once and the leading ten covering 3.5% to 4.5%. The sample comprised PBMCs. These receptors were taken from a human donor in good health (CMV status not recorded). Some clones in this sample may be carry-over from other donors' samples.

The chain uses TRBV19 and TRBJ2-3; TRBD2 matches 9 bases. The CDR3 is made up of 17 amino acids. V lost 3 bases to trimming and J lost 6 bases; unmatched junction nucleotides: 13. Per germline, CDR1 LNHDA and CDR2 SQIVND (reference sequence). CDR3 in DNA: TGTGCCAGTAGTATTAGAGTTAGCGGGAGTACTCCGGATACGCAGTATTTT. This gives the protein CASSIRVSGSTPDTQYF.

The table lists this clonotype with a few counts. This chain links TRBV7-9 with TRBJ2-1; the D gene is possibly TRBD1 (5 bases). V gave up 5 bases and J gave up 7 bases, with 18 bases separating them. The CDR3 totals 15 residues. Germline V gene data show CDR1 as SEHNR and CDR2 as FQNEAQ (reference sequence). CDR3 residues: CASSPGYRVTNEQFF. As DNA, the CDR3 is TGTGCCAGCAGCCCAGGGTACCGGGTGACGAATGAGCAGTTCTTC.